Each of the 21 T cell receptor beta chains below was sequenced from the same sample in a study of early T cells in non-severe SARS-CoV-2 infection (dated by TCRdb to the early 2020s). The library was made by 5' RACE. The sequencing machine was a NextSeq 500. TCRdb trimmed the raw reads at Q25, called clones with MiXCR and kept productive beta chains. Here each entry gathers all rows of one CDR3 protein and keeps the most common genes and DNA. Here the sample has tens of thousands of distinct CDR3 sequences; more than 4.5% occur a single time. Together, the top ten hold under 7% of the sample. This specimen consisted of whole blood, obtained at baseline. These receptors were obtained from an adult who was a healthcare worker with PCR-confirmed SARS-CoV-2 infection or an uninfected control (not recorded which).

This clonotype occurred many times. The rearrangement links TRBV4-2 to TRBJ2-1; possible D gene TRBD2, 6 bases. Germline lookup yields CDR1 LGHNA and CDR2 YNFKEQ. Trimming stripped 4 bases from V and 5 bases from J, with 21 bases between. The length of the CDR3 is 17 residues. CDR3 in DNA: TGTGCCAGCAGCCTTCGAGGAGGCGGGGAGAAGGACAATGAGCAGTTCTTC. This translates into CASSLRGGGEKDNEQFF.

This clonotype was observed at least ten times. The genes are TRBV7-6 and TRBJ1-5; 9 positions agree with TRBD1. From germline, CDR1 is SGHVS and CDR2 FNYEAQ. The CDR3 consists of 15 residues. J was trimmed by 6 bases and V by 5 bases; bases with no gene match: 8. CDR3 residues: CASSPRDREGQPQHF. The DNA for the CDR3 is TGTGCCAGCAGCCCCCGGGACAGGGAGGGTCAGCCCCAGCATTTT.

Ten or more counts support this clonotype. This chain links TRBV18 with TRBJ1-6; D uncertain. Trimming removed 6 bases from V and 8 bases from J, with 23 bases in between. This CDR3 spans 17 amino acids. In germline, CDR1 is KGHSH, CDR2 LQKENI. The CDR3 DNA reads TGTGCCAGCTCCCCCACCCCGGGTCCCCGAGGAGATTCACCCCTCCACTTT. Its protein is CASSPTPGPRGDSPLHF. Full variable domain (remainder filled in from reference TRBV18 and TRBJ1-6): NAGVMQNPRHLVRRRGQEARLRCSPMKGHSHVYWYRQLPEEGLKFMVYLQKENIIDESGMPKERFSAEFPKEGPSILRIQQVVRGDSAAYFCASSPTPGPRGDSPLHFGNGTRLTVT.

This clonotype has a count of ten or more. The chain links TRBV6-1 to TRBJ1-5; D call uncertain. Germline V CDR1 and CDR2: MNHNS, SASEGT. Trimming removed 7 bases from V and 0 bases from J, with 13 bases in between. The CDR3 has 15 residues. CDR3 in amino acids: CASKSEPNSNQPQHF. In DNA form, the CDR3 reads TGTGCCAGCAAATCGGAACCGAATAGCAATCAGCCCCAGCATTTT.

This clonotype was counted between two and nine times. The chain combines TRBV12-3 or TRBV12-4 with TRBJ1-1; 10 nucleotides line up with TRBD1. CDR3 length: 16 residues. Trimming took 5 bases from V and 4 from J; bases not matched to a gene: 10. CDR3 coding DNA: TGTGCCAGCAGTCTGACACTGGACAGGGGGACCACTGAAGCTTTCTTT. Residues: CASSLTLDRGTTEAFF.

The sample holds many counts of this clonotype. The junction departs from germline at one end; a sequencing error may be responsible. This chain uses TRBV6-1 with TRBJ1-6; 7 bases align to TRBD1. Germline V gives CDR1 MNHNS, CDR2 SASEGT. The CDR3 has 16 amino acids. CDR3 DNA: TGTGCCAGCAGTGAAGCACAGGGGTTTATGGATTCACCCCTCCATTTT. This encodes CASSEAQGFMDSPLHF.

This clonotype showed up many times. This rearrangement joins TRBV7-9 to TRBJ2-2; D unresolved. With 3 bases removed from V and 5 bases from J, the gap between germline ends came to 7 bases. Germline loops: CDR1 SEHNR, CDR2 FQNEAQ (reference sequence). The CDR3 has 13 amino acids. CDR3 protein: CASSFYETGELFF. The CDR3 bases are TGTGCCAGCAGCTTTTACGAGACCGGGGAGCTGTTTTTT.

This clonotype was seen repeatedly, ten times or more. V and J are TRBV20-1 and TRBJ2-1; 11 bases are a match to TRBD2. There are 14 residues in the CDR3. Looked up from germline, CDR1 is DFQATT and CDR2 is SNEGSKA (reference sequence). V dropped 6 bases and J dropped 8; count of bases not matched to a gene: 9. In nucleotides, the CDR3 is TGCAGTGCCCAACGACTAGCGGGATTCGATGAGCAGTTCTTC. Protein product: CSAQRLAGFDEQFF.

The DNA for the CDR3 is TGTGCCAGCAGTGCCTCGGGACCCTCGGGCACTGAAGCTTTCTTT. Its protein product is CASSASGPSGTEAFF. The V gene is TRBV25-1, the J gene TRBJ1-1, with TRBD1 as a possible D gene (5 bases). V was pared by 4 bases and J by 4 bases, with 16 bases between. There are 15 residues in the CDR3. The germline V gene encodes CDR1 MGHDK and CDR2 SYGVNS.

The chain links TRBV7-3 to TRBJ1-1, with D perhaps matching TRBD1 (5 bases). Per germline, CDR1 SGHTA and CDR2 FQGTGA. The CDR3 spans 13 residues. With 8 bases removed from V and 4 bases from J, the gap between germline ends came to 14 bases. Here the CDR3 DNA reads TGTGCCAGCTCCCAGGGTAAGAGCACTGAAGCTTTCTTT. Protein: CASSQGKSTEAFF.

This clonotype was counted at least ten times. The gene calls are TRBV29-1 and TRBJ2-5; TRBD2 matches at 10 bases. V dropped 5 bases and J dropped 6; count of bases not matched to a gene: 6. CDR1 is SQVTM, CDR2 ANQGSEA, per germline. The CDR3 contains 13 residues. The CDR3 sequence: CSVSSGSGKTQYF. DNA for the CDR3: TGCAGCGTTTCTAGCGGGAGTGGAAAGACCCAGTACTTC.

There are a few counts of this clonotype. A much larger clone lies a single base off, so this may be a read error. The chain has TRBV9 and TRBJ1-6, with TRBD1 matching over 7 bases. This CDR3 has 16 residues. The germline CDR1 and CDR2 sequences are SGDLS and YYNGEE. This chain's CDR3 is CVSSLSGTAADSPLHF. CDR3 nucleotides: TGTGTCAGCAGCCTCTCCGGGACAGCGGCTGATTCACCCCTCCACTTT. The full variable domain, in which reference TRBV9 and TRBJ1-6 provide the parts outside the CDR3, is DSGVTQTPKHLITATGQRVTLRCSPRSGDLSVYWYQQSLDQGLQFLIQYYNGEERAKGNILERFSAQQFPDLHSELNLSSLELGDSALYFCVSSLSGTAADSPLHFGNGTRLTVT.

In this sample, this clonotype turned up many times. CDR3 in DNA: TGTGCCAGCAGCCCACCAGCCGAGAGAGATACGCAGTATTTT. Translating it yields CASSPPAERDTQYF. The chain is built from TRBV11-2 and TRBJ2-3; D not certain. This CDR3 has 14 amino acids. The V and J ends lost 5 bases and 5 bases respectively, with 14 bases between them. Germline V gives CDR1 SGHAT, CDR2 FQNNGV.

The chain joins TRBV6-5 to TRBJ2-5; D gene ambiguous. Germline-derived CDR1 and CDR2 are MNHEY and SVGAGI. The germline V and J ends were trimmed by 0 bases and 2 bases, with 7 bases remaining between them. The CDR3 is made up of 14 amino acids. The CDR3 nucleotides read TGTGCCAGCAGTTACTCGTGGGTTCAAGAGACCCAGTACTTC. Translated: CASSYSWVQETQYF.

This sequence joins TRBV3-1 and TRBJ2-1; 7 positions match TRBD2. The germline V gene has CDR1 LGHDT and CDR2 YNNKEL (reference sequence). The CDR3 consists of 19 residues. With 4 bases clipped from V and 0 bases from J, the junction kept 15 bases outside the gene matches. The DNA for the CDR3 is TGTGCCAGCAGCCTCTCCTTGAGAGCGGGGCCCCACTCCTACAATGAGCAGTTCTTC. Translated, it gives CASSLSLRAGPHSYNEQFF.

In its sample, this clonotype was seen many times. The chain employs TRBV20-1 and TRBJ2-1, with TRBD2 matching over 10 bases. Germline loops: CDR1 DFQATT, CDR2 SNEGSKA (reference sequence). The CDR3 length is 16 residues. The V segment lost 1 base and the J segment 4 bases; nucleotides outside the gene matches: 7. The CDR3 nucleotides read TGCAGTGCTAGAGGTGGAACTAGCGGGACATACAATGAGCAGTTCTTC. It encodes CSARGGTSGTYNEQFF.

There are many counts of this clonotype. The chain carries TRBV5-6 and TRBJ2-3; D unclear. Trimming left V 3 bases short and J 5 bases short, with 4 bases between. Germline assignment: CDR1 SGHDT and CDR2 YYEEEE. This CDR3 is 11 amino acids long. The DNA for the CDR3 is TGTGCCAGCAGCTACTTAGATACGCAGTATTTT. This encodes CASSYLDTQYF.

J is TRBJ1-1 and V is TRBV28; D unresolved. The CDR3 loop spans 14 amino acids. The V gene's germline CDR1 is MDHEN and CDR2 SYDVKM. V gave up 2 bases and J gave up 4 bases, with 11 bases separating them. CDR3 residues: CASSLNLGGTEAFF. The CDR3 nucleotides read TGTGCCAGCAGTTTAAACTTAGGAGGCACTGAAGCTTTCTTT.

This clonotype was picked up many times. The chain's CDR3 is CAWSVRERQPQHF. The CDR3 DNA reads TGTGCCTGGAGTGTAAGAGAGCGACAGCCCCAGCATTTT. V and J are TRBV30 and TRBJ1-5, with D uncertain. V dropped 0 bases and J dropped 7 bases, with 10 bases sitting between them. Germline V gene data show CDR1 as GTSNPN and CDR2 as SVGIG (reference sequence). This CDR3 is 13 amino acids long.

This clonotype came up many times. The gene calls are TRBV12-3 or TRBV12-4 and TRBJ2-5; 7 bases are shared with TRBD1. CDR3 length: 15 amino acids. V gave up 3 bases and J gave up 1 base; unmatched junction bases: 5. The CDR3 DNA reads TGTGCCAGCAGTTTTGGGGGACAGTCCCAAGAGACCCAGTACTTC. Its translation: CASSFGGQSQETQYF.

This clonotype was counted many times. J is TRBJ2-1 and V is TRBV6-1, with D possibly matching TRBD1 (6 bases). Germline V gene lookup returns CDR1 MNHNS and CDR2 SASEGT. V lost 2 bases and J lost 4, with 15 bases in between. The CDR3 has 16 amino acids. The CDR3 nucleotides read TGTGCCAGCAGTGAAAAGTGGCAGGGGAGTTACAATGAGCAGTTCTTC. Its translation is CASSEKWQGSYNEQFF.